This T cell receptor beta chain was identified in a study of radiation and T cells in renal cell carcinoma. Study-wide background: Nephrectomy followed 15 Gy stereotactic body radiation by 4 weeks.

CDR1 SGHNT and CDR2 YYREEE come from the germline V gene (reference sequence). CDR3 length: 13 amino acids. Trimming took 5 bases from V and 5 from J; bases not matched to a gene: 2. Specified time point: baseline pretreatment blood. The treatment here: 15 Gy SBRT to primary tumor, nephrectomy 4 weeks later. Data came from immunoSEQ multiplex PCR; TCRdb stores just in-frame clones and leaves some out. The sample yields approximately 150,000 clones, about 88% seen once. This clonotype was obtained from a woman in her 70s with renal cell carcinoma. The sample consisted of blood, taken from a patient whose treatment included radiotherapy and nephrectomy. The chain employs TRBV5-4 and TRBJ1-1, with TRBD1 matching 11 bases. The CDR3 loop is CASRGDRGTEAFF. The CDR3 nucleotides are TGTGCCAGCAGGGGGGACAGGGGGACTGAAGCTTTCTTT.